These T cell receptor beta chains were read from a single sample in a study of T-cell memory formation after mild COVID-19. TCRdb recomputed calls from the 5' RACE reads with MiXCR, one row per CDR3 protein. The data hold more than 150,000 distinct CDR3 sequences, with around a fifth observed a single time. The specimen sequenced was PBMCs or a T cell subset sorted from them (not recorded which). Source of these receptors: an adult woman who had mild COVID-19 (a few samples of this study predate the infection). Cell type and time point are not known. CDR3s include the opening cysteine and the closing phenylalanine or tryptophan. A D gene is named only where the DNA matches it firmly. The size of a clone is reported for some rows only, either as once, few or many, or as a class for expanded clones.

d_call j_call clone_size v_call cdr3_nt cdr3_aa
TRBD2 TRBJ2-3 few TRBV4-1 TGCGCCAGCAGCCAATCGACTAGCGGGGGGTCAGATACGCAGTATTTT CASSQSTSGGSDTQYF
NA TRBJ2-1 NA TRBV6-5 TGTGCCAGCAGTTACTTGTCTCACAATGAGCAGTTCTTC CASSYLSHNEQFF
NA TRBJ1-1 NA TRBV7-6 TGTGCCAGCAGCCCGGGATCTAACACTGAAGCTTTCTTT CASSPGSNTEAFF
NA TRBJ2-7 many TRBV27 TGTGCCAGCAGTTTAAGTAGCGGCTACGAGCAGTACTTC CASSLSSGYEQYF
NA TRBJ1-4 NA TRBV12-3/TRBV12-4 TGTGCCAGCAGCGCCGGTCCCGTGGGGGAAAAACTGTTTTTT CASSAGPVGEKLFF
NA TRBJ2-7 few TRBV7-6 TGTGCCAGCAGCCCCTCACTGGGGCCAACCTACGAGCAGTACTTC CASSPSLGPTYEQYF
NA TRBJ2-1 few TRBV4-3 TGCGCCAGCAGCCTAGGGGGGGCCTACAATGAGCAGTTCTTC CASSLGGAYNEQFF
TRBD1 TRBJ2-1 few TRBV24-1 TGTGCCACCAGTGATTGGGGACAGGGGGGTTACAATGAGCAGTTCTTC CATSDWGQGGYNEQFF
TRBD1 TRBJ1-2 NA TRBV6-5 TGTGCCAGCAGGGGAATTGACAGGGCTGCTAACTATGGCTACACCTTC CASRGIDRAANYGYTF
NA TRBJ2-1 few TRBV3-1 TGTGCCAGCAGCCTGGAGCTCCCCTACAATGAGCAGTTCTTC CASSLELPYNEQFF